This TCR beta chain was sequenced in a study of OX40 agonist ivuxolimab in advanced cancers. Study background: Patients were treated with intravenous ivuxolimab, dosed at 0.01 to 10 mg/kg and infused every 2 weeks. Study-wide results and limits: Partial responders at 0.1-3.0 mg/kg showed near-lowest clonal expansion. Within 6 weeks, CD4+ and CD8+ blood T cells expanded clonally at 0.1 to 3.0 mg/kg.

CDR1 and CDR2 from the germline V gene are SNHLY and FYNNEI. V shed 5 bases and J 4 bases; nucleotides not matched to a gene: 6. This CDR3 has 15 residues. The method was immunoSEQ multiplex PCR; TCRdb's version includes in-frame clones alone and lacks a portion of them. The sample has about 74,000 clones; about nine tenths are singletons. About this clone: The antigen is not known.

This sequence was found in an adult with an advanced solid tumor such as melanoma, head and neck, liver or kidney cancer. V usage is TRBV2 and J usage is TRBJ2-3, with 10 bases identical to TRBD2. This specimen was CD4+ or CD8+ T cells sorted from blood, taken in a trial of the OX40 agonist ivuxolimab. The CDR3 DNA is TGTGCCAGCAGTACCCTAGCGGGAGTCCCAGATACGCAGTATTTT. It yields the protein CASSTLAGVPDTQYF. Drawing the rest from reference TRBV2 and TRBJ2-3, the complete variable domain is EPEVTQTPSHQVTQMGQEVILRCVPISNHLYFYWYRQILGQKVEFLVSFYNNEISEKSEIFDDQFSVERPDGSNFTLKIRSTKLEDSAMYFCASSTLAGVPDTQYFGPGTRLTVL.